This T cell receptor beta chain was identified in a study of blood T cell repertoires in COVID-19. On the study more broadly: COVID-19 samples from acute and convalescent phases originated in the United States, Italy and Spain.

Clinical history reported by participants formed the basis on which cohorts were assigned. This table comes from immunoSEQ multiplex PCR, and its TCRdb copy is limited to in-frame clones, with some not included. Of around 300,000 clones in the sample, just under 90% are singletons; the top ten hold under 2.5%. The source material was PBMCs or T cells enriched from blood (not recorded which). The sequence was collected from a woman aged 55-70 years who had recovered from COVID-19.

The CDR3 sequence: CSVLGTGEETQYF. CDR3 bases: TGCAGCGTTCTCGGGACAGGGGAAGAGACCCAGTACTTC. The gene calls are TRBV29-1 and TRBJ2-5; 10 bases fit TRBD1. Germline lookup yields CDR1 SQVTM and CDR2 ANQGSEA. This CDR3 has 13 residues. V shed 5 bases, J shed 3 bases, and the junction held 3 bases outside the gene matches.